The rows below give T cell receptor beta chains drawn from one sample of a study of T cells in Graves' hyperthyroidism and ophthalmopathy. TCRdb called the multiplex PCR reads again in MiXCR, with one record for every CDR3 protein. This table holds more than 350,000 distinct CDR3 sequences, nearly 15% found once. The material sequenced was blood. These receptors came from a woman aged 55-70 years with Graves' ophthalmopathy. Both conserved end residues are trimmed from each CDR3.

v_gene: TRBV7-9
CDR3aa: ASSIGHGDGYT

v_gene: TRBV3-1
CDR3aa: ASSQQRGSTDTQY

v_gene: TRBV5-1
CDR3aa: ASSSEPLAGGLYEQY

v_gene: TRBV2
CDR3aa: ATLWTQRYNEQF

v_gene: TRBV10-3
CDR3aa: AISDSDEQYGYT

v_gene: TRBV28
CDR3aa: ASSTGGVSEQY

v_gene: TRBV20-1
CDR3aa: SASKNSGSFTDTQY

v_gene: TRBV5-1
CDR3aa: ASSSATTGTPFEQY

v_gene: TRBV24-1
CDR3aa: ATSERGLAGETQY

v_gene: TRBV6-1
CDR3aa: ASSPQGINEQF

v_gene: TRBV7-9
CDR3aa: ASMAGPDVYEQY

v_gene: TRBV7-2
CDR3aa: ASSLTPQSSYEQY

v_gene: TRBV2
CDR3aa: ASSELAGGRADTQY

v_gene: TRBV6-5
CDR3aa: ASSYSNSRVGDTQY

v_gene: TRBV18
CDR3aa: ASSPGVPSRVGLYGYT

v_gene: TRBV9
CDR3aa: ASSVEDLLYNEQF

v_gene: TRBV3-1
CDR3aa: ASSPETSGRYNEQF

v_gene: TRBV10-3
CDR3aa: AISESSYEQY

v_gene: TRBV7-2
CDR3aa: ASSSWTGESEQY

v_gene: TRBV19
CDR3aa: ASSIDRGFGSYEQY

v_gene: TRBV30
CDR3aa: ALRAWRAGNEQF

v_gene: TRBV27
CDR3aa: ASSSQQGAANTEAF

v_gene: TRBV19
CDR3aa: ASSMASISNEQF

v_gene: TRBV20-1
CDR3aa: SEGTSGRNEQF

v_gene: TRBV20-1
CDR3aa: SASPPQQGSYEQY

v_gene: TRBV19
CDR3aa: ASSGTAPSYNEQF

v_gene: TRBV19
CDR3aa: ASSMTLLSNQPQH

v_gene: TRBV7-8
CDR3aa: ASSAGTHNSYEQY

v_gene: TRBV5-1
CDR3aa: ASSPQGSRTDTQY

v_gene: TRBV30
CDR3aa: AWSVWREVPYNEQF

v_gene: TRBV28
CDR3aa: ASSPSGTIRGGTEAF

v_gene: TRBV11-2
CDR3aa: ASSAGTSGSREQF

v_gene: TRBV6-1
CDR3aa: ASSNSRAGSYGYT

v_gene: TRBV18
CDR3aa: ASSPQTGSREKLF

v_gene: TRBV20-1
CDR3aa: SARPRLGGDWAGQF

v_gene: TRBV2
CDR3aa: ASHTLADFYNEQF

v_gene: TRBV6-1
CDR3aa: ASSDFGLAADTQY

v_gene: TRBV28
CDR3aa: ASRRDRYLGTQY

v_gene: TRBV20-1
CDR3aa: SGDGTSADTQY

v_gene: TRBV12-3/TRBV12-4
CDR3aa: ASKTGTDNQPQH

v_gene: TRBV20-1
CDR3aa: SARLSGRAGEQF